The rows below give T cell receptor beta chains drawn from one sample of a study of cytomegalovirus exposure and HLA in healthy donors. Generated by immunoSEQ multiplex PCR, the TCRdb table keeps only in-frame clones and is missing some. The repertoire holds over 130,000 clones, 80% to 85% seen once, with 0.95% to 1.5% in the top ten. Sequenced sample: PBMCs. These receptors were taken from a female donor in good health and CMV-seronegative. The CDR3 runs from the conserved cysteine through the conserved F or W. The order of the fields is V gene, clone size, J gene, D gene, CDR3 DNA, CDR3 protein. A D gene is named only where the DNA matches it firmly. Some rows mark clone size as missing; the rest say once, few, many or name a class of expanded clone.

V gene: TRBV27; clone size: .; J gene: TRBJ1-1; D gene: .; CDR3 DNA: TGTGCCAGCAGTACCCCCTCAGGGCGGGCTTTCTTT; CDR3 protein: CASSTPSGRAFF
V gene: TRBV18; clone size: .; J gene: TRBJ2-2; D gene: TRBD1; CDR3 DNA: TGTGCCAGCTCACCACTCCGGACAGGGCGAACCGGGGAGCTGTTTTTT; CDR3 protein: CASSPLRTGRTGELFF
V gene: TRBV5-5; clone size: .; J gene: TRBJ1-3; D gene: .; CDR3 DNA: TGTGCCAGCAGCTTGGCACAGTCTGGAAACACCATATATTTT; CDR3 protein: CASSLAQSGNTIYF
V gene: TRBV28; clone size: .; J gene: TRBJ1-1; D gene: .; CDR3 DNA: TGTGCCAGCGGGGGGGTTACGAACACTGAAGCTTTCTTT; CDR3 protein: CASGGVTNTEAFF
V gene: TRBV30; clone size: once; J gene: TRBJ1-1; D gene: TRBD1; CDR3 DNA: TGTGCCTGGACTCCGAACAGGGGGAAAGCTTTCTTT; CDR3 protein: CAWTPNRGKAFF
V gene: TRBV28; clone size: .; J gene: TRBJ2-1; D gene: .; CDR3 DNA: TGTGCCAGCAGGTCCGGGACTGGGTCCTACAATGAGCAGTTCTTC; CDR3 protein: CASRSGTGSYNEQFF
V gene: TRBV5-6; clone size: few; J gene: TRBJ1-5; D gene: .; CDR3 DNA: TGTGCCAGCAGCTTGGGACAAGTAAGCAATCAGCCCCAGCATTTT; CDR3 protein: CASSLGQVSNQPQHF
V gene: TRBV10-3; clone size: .; J gene: TRBJ1-1; D gene: .; CDR3 DNA: TGTGCCATCAGGCCTAGTGGGAACACTGAAGCTTTCTTT; CDR3 protein: CAIRPSGNTEAFF
V gene: TRBV5-1; clone size: .; J gene: TRBJ1-4; D gene: TRBD1; CDR3 DNA: TGCGCCAGCAGCCCACCGGGACAGGGGAATGAAAAACTGTTTTTT; CDR3 protein: CASSPPGQGNEKLFF
V gene: TRBV7-9; clone size: .; J gene: TRBJ1-1; D gene: TRBD1; CDR3 DNA: TGTGCCAGCAGCTTTTGGACAGGGAAGGCAGGAACTGAAGCTTTCTTT; CDR3 protein: CASSFWTGKAGTEAFF
V gene: TRBV5-1; clone size: .; J gene: TRBJ1-3; D gene: .; CDR3 DNA: TGCGCCAGCAGCTTGGAGGCAGGGCCTGGAAACACCATATATTTT; CDR3 protein: CASSLEAGPGNTIYF
V gene: TRBV5-6; clone size: .; J gene: TRBJ2-2; D gene: .; CDR3 DNA: TGTGCCAGCAGCTGGGGAGGGGGGACCCCCAGGAACACCGGGGAGCTGTTTTTT; CDR3 protein: CASSWGGGTPRNTGELFF